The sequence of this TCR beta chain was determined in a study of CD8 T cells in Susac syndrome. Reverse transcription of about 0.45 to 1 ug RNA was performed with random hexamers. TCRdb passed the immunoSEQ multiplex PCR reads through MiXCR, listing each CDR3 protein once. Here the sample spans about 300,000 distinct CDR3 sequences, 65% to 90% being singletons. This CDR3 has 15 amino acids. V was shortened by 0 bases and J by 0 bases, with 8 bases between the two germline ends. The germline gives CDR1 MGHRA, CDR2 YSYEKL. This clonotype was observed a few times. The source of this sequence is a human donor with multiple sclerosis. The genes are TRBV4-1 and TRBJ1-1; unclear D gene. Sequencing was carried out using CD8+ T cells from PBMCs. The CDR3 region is CASSQDMSVNTEAFF. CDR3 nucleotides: TGCGCCAGCAGCCAAGATATGTCGGTGAACACTGAAGCTTTCTTT.